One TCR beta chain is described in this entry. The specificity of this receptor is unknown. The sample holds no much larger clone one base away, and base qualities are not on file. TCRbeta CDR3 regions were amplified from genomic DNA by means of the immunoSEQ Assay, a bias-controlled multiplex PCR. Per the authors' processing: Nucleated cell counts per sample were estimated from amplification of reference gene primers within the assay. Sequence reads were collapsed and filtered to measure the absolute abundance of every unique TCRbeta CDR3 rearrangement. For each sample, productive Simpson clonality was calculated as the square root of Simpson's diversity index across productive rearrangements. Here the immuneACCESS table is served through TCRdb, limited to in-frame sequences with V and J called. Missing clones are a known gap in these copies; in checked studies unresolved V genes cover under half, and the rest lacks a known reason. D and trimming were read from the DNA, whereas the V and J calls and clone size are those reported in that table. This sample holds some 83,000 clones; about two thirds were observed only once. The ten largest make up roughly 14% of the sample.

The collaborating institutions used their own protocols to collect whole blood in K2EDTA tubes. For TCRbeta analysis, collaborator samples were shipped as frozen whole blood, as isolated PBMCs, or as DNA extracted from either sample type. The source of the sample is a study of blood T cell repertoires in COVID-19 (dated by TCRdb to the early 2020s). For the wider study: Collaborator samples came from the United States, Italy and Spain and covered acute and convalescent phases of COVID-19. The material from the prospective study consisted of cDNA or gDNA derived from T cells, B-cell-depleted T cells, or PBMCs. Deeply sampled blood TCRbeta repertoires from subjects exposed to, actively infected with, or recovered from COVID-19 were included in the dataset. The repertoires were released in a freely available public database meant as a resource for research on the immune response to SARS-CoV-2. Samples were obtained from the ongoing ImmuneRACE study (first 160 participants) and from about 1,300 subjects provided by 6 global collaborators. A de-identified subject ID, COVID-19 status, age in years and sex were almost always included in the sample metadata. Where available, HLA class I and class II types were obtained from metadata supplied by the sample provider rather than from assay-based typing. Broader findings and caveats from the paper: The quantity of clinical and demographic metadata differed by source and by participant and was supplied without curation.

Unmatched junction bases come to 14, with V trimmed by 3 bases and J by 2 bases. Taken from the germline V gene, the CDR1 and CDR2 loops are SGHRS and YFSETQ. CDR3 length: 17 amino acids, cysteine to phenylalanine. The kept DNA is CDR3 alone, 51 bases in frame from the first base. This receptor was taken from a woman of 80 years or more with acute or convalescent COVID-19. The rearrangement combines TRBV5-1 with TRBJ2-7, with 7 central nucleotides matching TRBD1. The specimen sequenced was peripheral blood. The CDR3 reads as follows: CASSSEGTDRRTYEQYF. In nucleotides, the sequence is TGCGCCAGCAGCTCAGAGGGGACAGACCGACGTACCTACGAGCAGTACTTC. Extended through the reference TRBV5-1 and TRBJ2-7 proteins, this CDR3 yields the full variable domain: KAGVTQTPRYLIKTRGQQVTLSCSPISGHRSVSWYQQTPGQGLQFLFEYFSETQRNKGNFPGRFSGRQFSNSRSEMNVSTLELGDSALYLCASSSEGTDRRTYEQYFGPGTRLTVT.